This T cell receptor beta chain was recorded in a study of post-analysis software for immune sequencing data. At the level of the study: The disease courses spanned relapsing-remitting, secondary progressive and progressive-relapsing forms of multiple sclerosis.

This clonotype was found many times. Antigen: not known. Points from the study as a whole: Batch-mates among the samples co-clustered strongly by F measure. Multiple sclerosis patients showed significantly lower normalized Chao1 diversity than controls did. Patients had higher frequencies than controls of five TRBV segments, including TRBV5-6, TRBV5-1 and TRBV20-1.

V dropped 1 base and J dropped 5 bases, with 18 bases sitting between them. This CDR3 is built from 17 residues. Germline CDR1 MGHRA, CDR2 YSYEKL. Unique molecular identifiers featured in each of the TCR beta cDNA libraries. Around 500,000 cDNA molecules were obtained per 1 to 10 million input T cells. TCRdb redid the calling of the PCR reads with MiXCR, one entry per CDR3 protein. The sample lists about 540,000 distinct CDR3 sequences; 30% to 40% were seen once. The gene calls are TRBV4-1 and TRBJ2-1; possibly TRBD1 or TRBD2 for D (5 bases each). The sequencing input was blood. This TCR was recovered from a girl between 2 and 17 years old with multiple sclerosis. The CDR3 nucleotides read TGCGCCAGCAGCCAAGTAGAGGGACCGTCTAGACACAATGAGCAGTTCTTC. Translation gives CASSQVEGPSRHNEQFF.